The rows below give T cell receptor beta chains drawn from one sample of a study of identical twins. TCRdb used MiXCR to reprocess the 5' RACE reads, holding one entry per CDR3 protein. The sample holds roughly 690,000 distinct CDR3 sequences, about 20% seen once. The same data also went into a second study, on T cells expressing NK-cell markers.

Sequencing was done on a sample of PBMCs. The receptors were sampled from a woman younger than 30 in good health. Each CDR3 is given with its conserved first and last residue. The order of the fields is CDR3 length, V gene, J gene, D gene, clone size, CDR3 DNA, CDR3 protein. D genes are given only for firm matches. Only part of the rows carry a size: once, few, many, or a class if the clone is expanded.

len: 12
v_gene: TRBV19
j_gene: TRBJ2-2
d_gene: .
abundance: many
CDR3nt: TGTGCCAGTAGTATAGAAGGAGGGGACCCGTTTTTT
CDR3aa: CASSIEGGDPFF

len: 15
v_gene: TRBV12-3/TRBV12-4
j_gene: TRBJ2-3
d_gene: .
abundance: few
CDR3nt: TGTGCCAGCAGCACCGCCTACGGGGGCACAGATACGCAGTATTTT
CDR3aa: CASSTAYGGTDTQYF

len: 15
v_gene: TRBV5-1
j_gene: TRBJ1-4
d_gene: .
abundance: .
CDR3nt: TGCGCCAGCTCCCAGGATACGGCAAAGTATGAAAAACTGTTTTTT
CDR3aa: CASSQDTAKYEKLFF

len: 14
v_gene: TRBV12-3/TRBV12-4
j_gene: TRBJ1-1
d_gene: .
abundance: few
CDR3nt: TGTGCCAGCACTCCGAGTGGAAGGAACACTGAAGCTTTCTTT
CDR3aa: CASTPSGRNTEAFF

len: 14
v_gene: TRBV6-2/TRBV6-3
j_gene: TRBJ2-6
d_gene: .
abundance: few
CDR3nt: TGTGCCGTGGCCAAACCCTCTGGGGCCAACGTCCTGACTTTC
CDR3aa: CAVAKPSGANVLTF

len: 14
v_gene: TRBV7-2
j_gene: TRBJ2-7
d_gene: .
abundance: .
CDR3nt: TGTGCCAGCAGCCCCCGAGGGCTAGTCGGCGAGCAGTACTTC
CDR3aa: CASSPRGLVGEQYF

len: 15
v_gene: TRBV5-1
j_gene: TRBJ2-1
d_gene: TRBD2
abundance: .
CDR3nt: TGCGCCAGCAGCTTGCTAGCGGAGGGGTACAATGAGCAGTTCTTC
CDR3aa: CASSLLAEGYNEQFF

len: 15
v_gene: TRBV20-1
j_gene: TRBJ2-3
d_gene: TRBD2
abundance: .
CDR3nt: TGCAGTGCTAGAGATGTTAGCGGGGCAACAGATACGCAGTATTTT
CDR3aa: CSARDVSGATDTQYF

len: 15
v_gene: TRBV5-1
j_gene: TRBJ1-5
d_gene: .
abundance: few
CDR3nt: TGCGCCAGCAGCTTGGACGGAGGACTCAATCAGCCCCAGCATTTT
CDR3aa: CASSLDGGLNQPQHF

len: 15
v_gene: TRBV5-1
j_gene: TRBJ2-3
d_gene: TRBD2
abundance: .
CDR3nt: TGCGCCAGCAGCTCGCCTGGGACTAGCGGGGGTGTGCAGTATTTT
CDR3aa: CASSSPGTSGGVQYF

len: 15
v_gene: TRBV6-1
j_gene: TRBJ1-2
d_gene: TRBD1
abundance: .
CDR3nt: TGTGCCAGCACCCATCGAGAACAGGGGAACTATGGCTACACCTTC
CDR3aa: CASTHREQGNYGYTF

len: 14
v_gene: TRBV19
j_gene: TRBJ2-7
d_gene: .
abundance: few
CDR3nt: TGTGCCAGTAGTATACAGGGAGACTCCTACGAGCAGTACTTC
CDR3aa: CASSIQGDSYEQYF

len: 13
v_gene: TRBV29-1
j_gene: TRBJ1-2
d_gene: .
abundance: few
CDR3nt: TGCAGCGTTCGACCCGGGGAGGTCTATGGCTACACCTTC
CDR3aa: CSVRPGEVYGYTF

len: 15
v_gene: TRBV7-9
j_gene: TRBJ2-7
d_gene: TRBD2
abundance: few
CDR3nt: TGTGCCAGCAGCCTCACTAGCGGGGATTCCTACGAGCAGTACTTC
CDR3aa: CASSLTSGDSYEQYF

len: 19
v_gene: TRBV4-3
j_gene: TRBJ2-2
d_gene: TRBD2
abundance: .
CDR3nt: TGCGCCAGCAGCCGCTGGGGCGGACTAGAGGGAGTAAATGTCGGGGAGCTGTTTTTT
CDR3aa: CASSRWGGLEGVNVGELFF

len: 13
v_gene: TRBV10-3
j_gene: TRBJ2-5
d_gene: .
abundance: .
CDR3nt: TGTGCCATCGCCCCGGACAGTCAAGAGACCCAGTACTTC
CDR3aa: CAIAPDSQETQYF

len: 13
v_gene: TRBV6-1
j_gene: TRBJ2-1
d_gene: .
abundance: .
CDR3nt: TGTGCCAGCCGAGGACAGAGTTACAATGAGCAGTTCTTC
CDR3aa: CASRGQSYNEQFF

len: 15
v_gene: TRBV6-1
j_gene: TRBJ2-7
d_gene: .
abundance: few
CDR3nt: TGTGCCAGCAGTCCCCCGGGGGATCTCTCCTACGAGCAGTACTTC
CDR3aa: CASSPPGDLSYEQYF

len: 16
v_gene: TRBV4-3
j_gene: TRBJ2-6
d_gene: TRBD2
abundance: .
CDR3nt: TGCGCCAGCAGCCCGCGGGAGAAATCTGGGGCCAACGTCCTGACTTTC
CDR3aa: CASSPREKSGANVLTF

len: 15
v_gene: TRBV3-1
j_gene: TRBJ2-1
d_gene: TRBD2
abundance: .
CDR3nt: TGTGCCAGCAGCCCCCGCCCGGGAGGAGGCAATGAGCAGTTCTTC
CDR3aa: CASSPRPGGGNEQFF

len: 15
v_gene: TRBV13
j_gene: TRBJ2-1
d_gene: TRBD1
abundance: .
CDR3nt: TGTGCCAGCAGCTTAGGCAGGGGGCACTACAATGAGCAGTTCTTC
CDR3aa: CASSLGRGHYNEQFF

len: 14
v_gene: TRBV5-1
j_gene: TRBJ2-7
d_gene: .
abundance: .
CDR3nt: TGCGCCAGCAGCCCGATTAGCGGCTCCTACGAGCAGTACTTC
CDR3aa: CASSPISGSYEQYF

len: 12
v_gene: TRBV6-5
j_gene: TRBJ2-7
d_gene: TRBD1
abundance: .
CDR3nt: TGTGCCAGCAGTACACAGGGGAACGAGCAGTACTTC
CDR3aa: CASSTQGNEQYF

len: 14
v_gene: TRBV25-1
j_gene: TRBJ2-3
d_gene: .
abundance: .
CDR3nt: TGTGCCAGCAGTGAATACAGCCTCACAGATACGCAGTATTTT
CDR3aa: CASSEYSLTDTQYF

len: 15
v_gene: TRBV6-5
j_gene: TRBJ2-3
d_gene: .
abundance: many
CDR3nt: TGTGCCAGCAGTTACTCGGCGGGTAGCACAGATACGCAGTATTTT
CDR3aa: CASSYSAGSTDTQYF

len: 15
v_gene: TRBV5-1
j_gene: TRBJ2-1
d_gene: .
abundance: .
CDR3nt: TGCGCCAGCAGCTTGCTCGGGACCGCGAGCCATGAGCAGTTCTTC
CDR3aa: CASSLLGTASHEQFF

len: 15
v_gene: TRBV20-1
j_gene: TRBJ2-1
d_gene: TRBD2
abundance: .
CDR3nt: TGCAGTGCCCGGGGACTAGCGGGAGAGGGAAATGAGCAGTTCTTC
CDR3aa: CSARGLAGEGNEQFF

len: 14
v_gene: TRBV5-1
j_gene: TRBJ2-7
d_gene: TRBD1
abundance: .
CDR3nt: TGCGCCAGCAGCTGGGCTGGGACAGCCTACGAGCAGTACTTC
CDR3aa: CASSWAGTAYEQYF

len: 16
v_gene: TRBV4-2
j_gene: TRBJ2-1
d_gene: TRBD2
abundance: .
CDR3nt: TGTGCCAGCAGCCAAAAAAGACTAGCGGGATACAATGAGCAGTTCTTC
CDR3aa: CASSQKRLAGYNEQFF

len: 12
v_gene: TRBV12-3/TRBV12-4
j_gene: TRBJ1-1
d_gene: .
abundance: few
CDR3nt: TGTGCCAGCAGTTTTAACTGGGCTGAAGCTTTCTTT
CDR3aa: CASSFNWAEAFF

len: 16
v_gene: TRBV20-1
j_gene: TRBJ1-5
d_gene: .
abundance: many
CDR3nt: TGCAGTGCGGAGATATCAGGGAGGTTTGAAAATCAGCCCCAGCATTTT
CDR3aa: CSAEISGRFENQPQHF

len: 15
v_gene: TRBV7-2
j_gene: TRBJ2-7
d_gene: TRBD2
abundance: .
CDR3nt: TGTGCCAGCAGCTTAGCAGCGGGAGTCTCCCACGGGCAGTACTTC
CDR3aa: CASSLAAGVSHGQYF

len: 13
v_gene: TRBV6-1
j_gene: TRBJ1-1
d_gene: .
abundance: few
CDR3nt: TGTGCCAGCCTACCTCGAGGTCATACTGAAGCTTTCTTT
CDR3aa: CASLPRGHTEAFF

len: 15
v_gene: TRBV5-1
j_gene: TRBJ2-5
d_gene: .
abundance: .
CDR3nt: TGCGCCAGCAGCTCGGGGACTCTCGTCGAAGAGACCCAGTACTTC
CDR3aa: CASSSGTLVEETQYF

len: 16
v_gene: TRBV5-6
j_gene: TRBJ2-2
d_gene: .
abundance: .
CDR3nt: TGTGCCAGCAGATCGGTTGGGAGAAGCCGAACCGGGGAGCTGTTTTTT
CDR3aa: CASRSVGRSRTGELFF

len: 15
v_gene: TRBV4-3
j_gene: TRBJ2-4
d_gene: .
abundance: few
CDR3nt: TGCGCCAGCAGCCAAGATCGGCGGGGCAAAAACATTCAGTACTTC
CDR3aa: CASSQDRRGKNIQYF

len: 15
v_gene: TRBV7-9
j_gene: TRBJ2-5
d_gene: .
abundance: .
CDR3nt: TGTGCCAGCAGCTTATACGCCTCACCAGCAGAGACCCAGTACTTC
CDR3aa: CASSLYASPAETQYF

len: 17
v_gene: TRBV9
j_gene: TRBJ2-3
d_gene: TRBD2
abundance: few
CDR3nt: TGTGCCAGCAGCGGACTAGCGAATATAGGGGGCACAGATACGCAGTATTTT
CDR3aa: CASSGLANIGGTDTQYF

len: 14
v_gene: TRBV20-1
j_gene: TRBJ2-3
d_gene: .
abundance: .
CDR3nt: TGCAGTGCTAGCCTGGAGGAGGGCACAGATACGCAGTATTTT
CDR3aa: CSASLEEGTDTQYF

len: 14
v_gene: TRBV12-3/TRBV12-4
j_gene: TRBJ1-4
d_gene: .
abundance: many
CDR3nt: TGTGCCAGCAGTTTGAGCCCGACCCATGAAAAACTGTTTTTT
CDR3aa: CASSLSPTHEKLFF

len: 16
v_gene: TRBV12-3/TRBV12-4
j_gene: TRBJ2-5
d_gene: TRBD2
abundance: .
CDR3nt: TGTGCCAGCACCTTGACTAGCGGGAGAGTCCAAGAGACCCAGTACTTC
CDR3aa: CASTLTSGRVQETQYF

len: 12
v_gene: TRBV10-3
j_gene: TRBJ1-2
d_gene: .
abundance: .
CDR3nt: TGTGCCCCTTTTCGGAAGGGAGGAAAGGACACCTTC
CDR3aa: CAPFRKGGKDTF

len: 17
v_gene: TRBV4-1
j_gene: TRBJ1-5
d_gene: TRBD1
abundance: .
CDR3nt: TGCGCCAGCAGCCATCCGGGGACAGGGGGTTTAAATCAGCCCCAGCATTTT
CDR3aa: CASSHPGTGGLNQPQHF

len: 14
v_gene: TRBV20-1
j_gene: TRBJ2-3
d_gene: TRBD2
abundance: many
CDR3nt: TGCAGTGCCCGGACTAGCGGGGGCACAGATACGCAGTATTTT
CDR3aa: CSARTSGGTDTQYF

len: 16
v_gene: TRBV5-6
j_gene: TRBJ2-1
d_gene: TRBD2
abundance: few
CDR3nt: TGTGCCAGCAGCTTGGGAACGGGACTAGCGGACAATGAGCAGTTCTTC
CDR3aa: CASSLGTGLADNEQFF

len: 13
v_gene: TRBV7-6
j_gene: TRBJ2-1
d_gene: .
abundance: many
CDR3nt: TGTGCCAGCAGCTTAACCAGGGGCAATGAGCAGTTCTTC
CDR3aa: CASSLTRGNEQFF

len: 15
v_gene: TRBV27
j_gene: TRBJ2-1
d_gene: TRBD2
abundance: few
CDR3nt: TGTGCCAGCAGTCTCGGACTAGCGGGACAATCGAAGCAGTTCTTC
CDR3aa: CASSLGLAGQSKQFF

len: 12
v_gene: TRBV20-1
j_gene: TRBJ1-3
d_gene: .
abundance: .
CDR3nt: TGCAGTGCTAGCGCCAGTTTAAACACCATATATTTT
CDR3aa: CSASASLNTIYF

len: 13
v_gene: TRBV12-3/TRBV12-4
j_gene: TRBJ1-1
d_gene: .
abundance: few
CDR3nt: TGTGCCAGCAGTGGCAGTTTAAACACTGAAGCTTTCTTT
CDR3aa: CASSGSLNTEAFF